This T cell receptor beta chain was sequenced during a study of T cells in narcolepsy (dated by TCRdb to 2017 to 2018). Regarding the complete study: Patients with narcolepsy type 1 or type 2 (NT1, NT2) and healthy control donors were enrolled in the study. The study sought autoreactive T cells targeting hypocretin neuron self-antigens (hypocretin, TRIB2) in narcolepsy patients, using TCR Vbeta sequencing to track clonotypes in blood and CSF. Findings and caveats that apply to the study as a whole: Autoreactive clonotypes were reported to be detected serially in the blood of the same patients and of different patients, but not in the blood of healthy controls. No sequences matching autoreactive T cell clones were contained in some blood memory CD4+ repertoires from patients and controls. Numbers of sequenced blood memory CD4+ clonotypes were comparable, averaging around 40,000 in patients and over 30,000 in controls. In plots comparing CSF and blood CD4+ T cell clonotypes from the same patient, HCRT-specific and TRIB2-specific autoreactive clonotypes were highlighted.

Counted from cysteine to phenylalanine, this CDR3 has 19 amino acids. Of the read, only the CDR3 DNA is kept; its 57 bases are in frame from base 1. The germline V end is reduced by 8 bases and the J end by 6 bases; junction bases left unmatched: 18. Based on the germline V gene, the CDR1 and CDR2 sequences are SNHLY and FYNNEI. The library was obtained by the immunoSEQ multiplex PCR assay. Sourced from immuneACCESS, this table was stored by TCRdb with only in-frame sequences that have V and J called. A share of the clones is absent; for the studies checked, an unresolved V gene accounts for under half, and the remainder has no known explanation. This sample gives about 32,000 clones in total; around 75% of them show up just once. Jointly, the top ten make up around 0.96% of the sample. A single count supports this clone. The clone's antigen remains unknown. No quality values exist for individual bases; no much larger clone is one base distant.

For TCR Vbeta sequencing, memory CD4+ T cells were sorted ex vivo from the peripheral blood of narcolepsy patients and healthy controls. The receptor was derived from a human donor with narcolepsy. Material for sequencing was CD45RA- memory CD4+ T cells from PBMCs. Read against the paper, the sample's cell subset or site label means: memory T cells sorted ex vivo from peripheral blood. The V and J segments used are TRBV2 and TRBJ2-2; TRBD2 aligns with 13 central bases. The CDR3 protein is CASPAPPSTSGRWSGELFF. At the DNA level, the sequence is TGTGCCAGCCCTGCCCCGCCTTCGACTAGCGGGAGGTGGTCCGGGGAGCTGTTTTTT.